A single sample gave rise to the 5 T cell receptor beta chains below, sequenced in a study of cytomegalovirus exposure and HLA in healthy donors. A multiplex PCR was run with 60 Vbeta primers and 13 Jbeta primers. This table comes from immunoSEQ multiplex PCR, and its TCRdb copy is limited to in-frame clones, with some not included. Listed are around 150,000 clones; approximately 2.6% falls within the top ten. The sequenced sample was PBMCs. These receptor sequences come from a man between 40 and 49 years old in good health and CMV-seronegative.

Note on this clone: The same CDR3 arises from other DNA sequences in this sample as well. The V gene is TRBV2, the J gene TRBJ1-5; D uncertain. Germline V gives CDR1 SNHLY, CDR2 FYNNEI. V shed 4 bases and J shed 5 bases, with 3 bases lying between them. The CDR3 runs to 11 residues. This chain's CDR3 is CASSGDQPQHF. DNA for the CDR3: TGTGCCAGCAGTGGAGATCAGCCCCAGCATTTT.

The rearrangement joins TRBV25-1 to TRBJ2-7; possible D gene TRBD1, 5 bases. Germline V gives CDR1 MGHDK, CDR2 SYGVNS. The CDR3 runs 16 residues. With 4 bases removed from V and 0 bases from J, the gap between germline ends came to 16 bases. CDR3 amino acids: CASSGQAKGLSYEQYF. CDR3 in DNA: TGTGCCAGCAGTGGTCAGGCGAAGGGGCTCTCCTACGAGCAGTACTTC.

The CDR3 protein is CASSLTGGERYEQYF. The CDR3 DNA is TGTGCCAGCAGCCTAACAGGGGGGGAGAGGTACGAGCAGTACTTC. V and J are TRBV5-5 and TRBJ2-7; D perhaps matches TRBD1 (8 bases). V lost 4 bases to trimming and J lost 4 bases, with 18 bases between them. CDR3 length equals 15 residues. Germline V gene data show CDR1 as SGHKS and CDR2 as YYEKEE (reference sequence).

The gene calls are TRBV7-2 and TRBJ1-1; perhaps TRBD1 as D (6 bases). The CDR3 runs 15 residues. V lost 3 bases and J lost 3, with 14 bases in between. The germline V gene has CDR1 SGHTA and CDR2 FQGNSA. The CDR3 sequence is CASSFNRAGDTEAFF. The DNA of the CDR3 is TGTGCCAGCAGCTTCAACAGGGCTGGGGACACTGAAGCTTTCTTT.

The chain uses TRBV20-1 and TRBJ1-1, with D uncertain. The germline gives CDR1 DFQATT, CDR2 SNEGSKA (reference sequence). Trimming took off 7 bases at V and 0 bases at J, with 6 bases between the two ends. The CDR3 spans 11 residues. The CDR3 loop reads CSGYLNTEAFF. The CDR3 nucleotides read TGCAGTGGTTATTTGAACACTGAAGCTTTCTTT.